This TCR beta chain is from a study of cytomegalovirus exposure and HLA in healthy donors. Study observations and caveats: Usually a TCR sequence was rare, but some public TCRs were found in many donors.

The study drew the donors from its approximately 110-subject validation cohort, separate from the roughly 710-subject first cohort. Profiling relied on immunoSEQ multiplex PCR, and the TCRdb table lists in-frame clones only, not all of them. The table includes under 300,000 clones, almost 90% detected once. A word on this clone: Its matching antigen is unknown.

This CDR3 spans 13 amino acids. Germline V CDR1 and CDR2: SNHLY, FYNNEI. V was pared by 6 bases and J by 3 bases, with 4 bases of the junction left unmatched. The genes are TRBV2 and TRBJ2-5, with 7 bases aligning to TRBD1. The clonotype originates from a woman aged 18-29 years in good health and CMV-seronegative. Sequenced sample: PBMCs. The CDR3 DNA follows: TGTGCCAGCAGGGCCGGGACAGAAGAGACCCAGTACTTC. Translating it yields CASRAGTEETQYF. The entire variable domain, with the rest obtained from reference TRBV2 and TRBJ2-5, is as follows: EPEVTQTPSHQVTQMGQEVILRCVPISNHLYFYWYRQILGQKVEFLVSFYNNEISEKSEIFDDQFSVERPDGSNFTLKIRSTKLEDSAMYFCASRAGTEETQYFGPGTRLLVL.